This T cell receptor beta chain is from a study of low-dose radiotherapy and immunotherapy resistance in tumors. The wider study: Fractions of 0.5 Gy went to Cohort 1 every 2 weeks, totaling 6.5 Gy. Members of Cohort 2 were treated with 1 Gy per fraction every two weeks; their total was 13 Gy over 26 weeks.

CDR1 is GTSNPN and CDR2 is SVGIG in the germline V gene (reference sequence). The CDR3 extends over 13 amino acids. V was cut by 0 bases and J by 5 bases, with 11 bases left in between. This clonotype was detected many times. Alpha and beta chains were covered, as first-strand cDNA relied on TRAV- and TRBV-specific primers. Amplification of TCRs used a constant-region primer and V-primer adapter for about 19 PCR cycles. One entry per CDR3 protein results from TCRdb running MiXCR on the reads. The table lists about 39,000 distinct CDR3 sequences, roughly 28% of them singletons, with 3.5% to 4.5% in the top ten. Described time point: before trial treatment. Each donor was administered nivolumab, ipilimumab, aspirin, low-dose cyclophosphamide and low-dose radiotherapy.

The chain is built from TRBV30 and TRBJ2-7, with unresolved D. This receptor was obtained from a male donor with gallbladder cancer. This specimen was PBMCs, taken before treatment. CDR3 protein: CAWSVRFQDEQYF. Here the CDR3 DNA reads TGTGCCTGGAGTGTAAGGTTTCAGGACGAGCAGTACTTC.